The rows below give T cell receptor beta chains drawn from one sample of a study of shared T cell receptors in the human thymus. The method was immunoSEQ multiplex PCR; TCRdb's version includes in-frame clones alone and lacks a portion of them. This table has 500,000 to 850,000 clones, over 75% appearing once. Another study also made use of these data, one on human thymus T cells.

The sequenced sample was thymocytes. These receptors all come from a boy less than two years old with a congenital heart defect. The CDR3 runs from the conserved cysteine through the conserved F or W. The order of the fields is D gene, CDR3 length, J gene, V gene, clone size, CDR3 DNA, CDR3 protein. A D gene is named only where the DNA matches it firmly. Size is omitted from some rows. Given values are once, few, many or a class for expanded clones.

>.|13|TRBJ1-1|TRBV7-9|.
TGTGCCAGCACCTACGGGGGGCCCACTGAAGCTTTCTTT
CASTYGGPTEAFF
>TRBD2|17|TRBJ2-3|TRBV4-3|.
TGCGCCAGCAGCCAATTGAGACTAGCGGGAGACGCAGATACGCAGTATTTT
CASSQLRLAGDADTQYF
>TRBD1|18|TRBJ2-4|TRBV5-1|.
TGCGCCAGCAGCTTGGTGGTGCGGTCACAGGGGGTAAAAAACATTCAGTACTTC
CASSLVVRSQGVKNIQYF
>TRBD1|16|TRBJ2-5|TRBV12-5|once
TGTGCTAGTGGTCCTGGGGACAGGGTTGCCCAAGAGACCCAGTACTTC
CASGPGDRVAQETQYF
>.|15|TRBJ2-4|TRBV5-1|.
TGCGCCAGCAGCTTCACCGGACTAGCCAAAAACATTCAGTACTTC
CASSFTGLAKNIQYF
>.|18|TRBJ1-2|TRBV21-1|few
TGTGCCAGCAGCAAGACAGGGGGCGCGTTGGGCAATGTAGATGGCTACACCTTC
CASSKTGGALGNVDGYTF
>.|16|TRBJ1-2|TRBV28|.
TGTGCCAGCAACTCCCGGGACATCCCTCCACACTATGGCTACACCTTC
CASNSRDIPPHYGYTF
>.|17|TRBJ2-3|TRBV29-1|.
TGCAGCGTTGATGGACTCCCAATAAAGGGCCTCACAGATACGCAGTATTTT
CSVDGLPIKGLTDTQYF
>TRBD1|19|TRBJ1-1|TRBV28|.
TGTGCCAGCAGTTTATGCACAGCGCGGGACAGGGGATTGAACACTGAAGCTTTCTTT
CASSLCTARDRGLNTEAFF
>TRBD2|17|TRBJ2-3|TRBV7-9|.
TGTGCCAGCAGCTGGGCCAGGCTAGCGGTTCGCACAGATACGCAGTATTTT
CASSWARLAVRTDTQYF
>.|14|TRBJ2-1|TRBV19|.
TGTGCCAGTAGACAGGGGGGGGGTTACAATGAGCAGTTCTTC
CASRQGGGYNEQFF
>.|15|TRBJ2-1|TRBV29-1|.
TGCAGCGTTGGGGGGCGGGCCGTGGTATACAATGAGCAGTTCTTC
CSVGGRAVVYNEQFF
>TRBD1|14|TRBJ1-5|TRBV27|.
TGTGCCAGCAGCAGGGGGCGCGGAGATCAGCCCCAGCATTTT
CASSRGRGDQPQHF
>.|12|TRBJ1-2|TRBV19|.
TGTGCCAGTAGAGATGGGAGCTATGGCTACACCTTC
CASRDGSYGYTF